This record covers a single T cell receptor (beta chain). Its target is unknown. Trimming cost V 4 bases and J 3 bases, with 13 bases left between them. This CDR3 has 13 residues. The germline V gene has CDR1 DFQATT and CDR2 SNEGSKA (reference sequence). The sample originates from a study of blood T cells in healthy people across ages. Overall study findings and caveats: Unsorted PBMCs prevented conclusive naive versus antigen-experienced comparison. The unknown donor CMV status may have confounded expanded clonotype changes. Strong correlation was found linking TCR beta diversity to naive T cell percentage.

For the second PCR, which ran for about 7 to 11 cycles, a sample-barcoded 5' primer and a J-beta primer mix were used. MiXCR, run by TCRdb on the 5' RACE reads, gives a single entry per CDR3 protein. The table has around 650,000 distinct CDR3 sequences, approximately 29% seen once. At least 7 million PBMCs were isolated per sample. The source is a woman of 80 years or more in good health. Sequencing was performed on blood. The V gene is TRBV20-1, the J gene TRBJ2-7; D may be TRBD1 or TRBD2 (5 bases each). CDR3 sequence reads: CSATGPIIYEQYF. CDR3 DNA: TGCAGTGCTACGGGGCCTATTATCTACGAGCAGTACTTC.